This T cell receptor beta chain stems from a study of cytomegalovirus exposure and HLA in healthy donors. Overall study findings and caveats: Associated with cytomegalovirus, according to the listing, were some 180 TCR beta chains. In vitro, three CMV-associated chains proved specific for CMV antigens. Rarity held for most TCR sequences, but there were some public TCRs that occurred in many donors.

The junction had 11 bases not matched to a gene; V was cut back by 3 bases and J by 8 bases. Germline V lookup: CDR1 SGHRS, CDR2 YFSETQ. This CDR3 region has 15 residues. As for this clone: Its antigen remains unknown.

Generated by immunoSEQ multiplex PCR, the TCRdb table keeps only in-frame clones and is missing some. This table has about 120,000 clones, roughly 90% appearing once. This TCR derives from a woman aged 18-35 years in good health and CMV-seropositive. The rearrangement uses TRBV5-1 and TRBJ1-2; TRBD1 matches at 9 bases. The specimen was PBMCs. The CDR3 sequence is CASSSWTGASQGYTF. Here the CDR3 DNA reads TGCGCCAGCAGCTCCTGGACAGGGGCTTCGCAGGGCTACACCTTC.